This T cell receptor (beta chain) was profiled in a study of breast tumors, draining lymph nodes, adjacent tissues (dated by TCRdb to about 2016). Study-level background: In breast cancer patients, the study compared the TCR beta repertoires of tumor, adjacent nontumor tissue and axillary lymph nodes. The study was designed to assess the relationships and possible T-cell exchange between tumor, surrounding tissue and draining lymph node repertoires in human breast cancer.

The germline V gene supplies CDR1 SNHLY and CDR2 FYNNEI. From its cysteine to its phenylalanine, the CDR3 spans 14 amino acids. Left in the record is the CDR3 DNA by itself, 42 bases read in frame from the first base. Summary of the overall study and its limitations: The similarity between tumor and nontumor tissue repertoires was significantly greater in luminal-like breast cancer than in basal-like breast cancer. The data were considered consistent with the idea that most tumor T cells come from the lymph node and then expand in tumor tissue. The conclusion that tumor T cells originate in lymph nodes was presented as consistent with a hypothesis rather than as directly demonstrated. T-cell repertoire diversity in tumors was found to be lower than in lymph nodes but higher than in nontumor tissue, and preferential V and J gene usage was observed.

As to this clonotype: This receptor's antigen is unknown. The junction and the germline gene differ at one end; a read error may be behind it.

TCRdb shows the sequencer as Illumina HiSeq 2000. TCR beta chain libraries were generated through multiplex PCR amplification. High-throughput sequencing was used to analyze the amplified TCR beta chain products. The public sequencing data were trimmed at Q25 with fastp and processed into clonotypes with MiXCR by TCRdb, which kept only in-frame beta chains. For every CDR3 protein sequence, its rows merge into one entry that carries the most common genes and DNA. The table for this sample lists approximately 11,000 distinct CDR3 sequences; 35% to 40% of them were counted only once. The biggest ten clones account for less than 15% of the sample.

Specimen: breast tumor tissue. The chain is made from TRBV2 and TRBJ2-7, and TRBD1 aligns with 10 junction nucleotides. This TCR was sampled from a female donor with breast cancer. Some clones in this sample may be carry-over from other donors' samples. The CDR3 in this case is CASGRTGGVHEQHF. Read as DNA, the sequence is TGTGCCAGCGGGAGGACAGGGGGGGTCCACGAGCAGCACTTC.